Detailed here is one T cell receptor beta chain. Antigen unknown. The assay was immunoSEQ multiplex PCR, and TCRdb's table has in-frame clones only and misses some. The data show tens of thousands of clones, about nine tenths seen once. Trimming cost V 2 bases and J 2 bases, with 16 bases left between them. Per the germline V gene, CDR1 is ENHRY and CDR2 is SYGVKD. The CDR3 runs 18 residues. This sample is part of a study of graft-versus-host responses after intestinal transplantation. Overall study context: Grafts that recipients had were multivisceral, liver-intestinal, or isolated intestinal transplants. Tacrolimus and steroids were given for around three years to all recipients after anti-thymocyte globulin induction. Whole-study findings and limits: Investigators detected GvH clones in recipient marrow, with some emerging earlier in ileum or blood. Early after transplant, HvG clones declined as circulating GvH clones peaked.

The receptor was isolated from a human donor who was the organ donor for an intestinal transplant. The gene calls are TRBV10-3 and TRBJ1-6, with D maybe TRBD1 (6 bases). Sequencing was performed on unstimulated CD4+ T cells sorted from spleen or lymph node cells, taken before transplant. The CDR3: CAISEELTGLAYNSPLHF. The CDR3 DNA reads TGTGCCATCAGTGAGGAACTAACAGGGTTGGCCTATAATTCACCCCTCCACTTT.